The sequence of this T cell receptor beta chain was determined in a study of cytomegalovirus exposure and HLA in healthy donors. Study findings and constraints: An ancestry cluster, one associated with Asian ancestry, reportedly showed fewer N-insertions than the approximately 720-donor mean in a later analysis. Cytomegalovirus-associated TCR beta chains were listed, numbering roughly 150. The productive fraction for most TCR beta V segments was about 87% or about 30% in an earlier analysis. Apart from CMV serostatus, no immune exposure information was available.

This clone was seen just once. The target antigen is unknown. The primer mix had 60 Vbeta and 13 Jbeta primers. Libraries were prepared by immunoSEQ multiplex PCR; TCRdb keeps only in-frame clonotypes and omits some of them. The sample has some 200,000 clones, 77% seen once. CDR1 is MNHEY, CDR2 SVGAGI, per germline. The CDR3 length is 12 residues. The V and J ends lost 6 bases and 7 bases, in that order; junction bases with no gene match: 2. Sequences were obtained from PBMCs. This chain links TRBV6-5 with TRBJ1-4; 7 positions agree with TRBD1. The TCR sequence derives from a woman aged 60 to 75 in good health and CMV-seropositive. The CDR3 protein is CASRAGGEKLFF. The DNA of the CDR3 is TGTGCCAGCAGGGCAGGGGGTGAAAAACTGTTTTTT.